A single sample is the source of the 29 T cell receptor beta chains below, sequenced in a study of cytomegalovirus exposure and HLA in healthy donors. 13 Jbeta primers and 60 Vbeta primers were used for the PCR. The repertoire was sequenced with immunoSEQ multiplex PCR; TCRdb's copy has only in-frame clones and lacks some. Of approximately 220,000 clones listed, just over 75% were seen once; the top ten hold about 0.63%. Sequenced: PBMCs. Every receptor here comes from a man aged 18 to 29 in good health and CMV-seronegative.

CDR3 residues: CAIASGDRAYNEQFF. The CDR3 coding sequence is TGTGCCATCGCCTCGGGGGACAGGGCCTACAATGAGCAGTTCTTC. The rearrangement uses TRBV27 and TRBJ2-1, with 9 positions matching TRBD1. Losses at the gene ends were 10 bases for V and 2 bases for J; bases not matched to a gene: 9. The CDR3 sequence is 15 residues long. Germline CDR1 reads MNHEY; CDR2 reads SMNVEV (reference sequence).

This chain joins TRBV9 and TRBJ2-3; 8 nucleotides align to TRBD2. CDR1 SGDLS and CDR2 YYNGEE come from the germline V gene. The J segment lost 2 bases and the V segment lost 0 bases, leaving 5 bases of the junction unmatched. The CDR3 has 16 amino acids. The CDR3 sequence: CASSVGTSGITDTQYF. In nucleotides, the CDR3 is TGTGCCAGCAGCGTAGGAACTAGCGGTATCACAGATACGCAGTATTTT.

V gene TRBV19 combines with J gene TRBJ2-5, with 7 bases identical to TRBD1. The CDR3 consists of 13 residues. After removal of 5 bases from V and 5 bases from J, the junction contained 5 bases not matched to a gene. CDR1 and CDR2 from the germline V gene are LNHDA and SQIVND (reference sequence). The CDR3 sequence: CASSPTQGETQYF. The CDR3 DNA follows: TGTGCCAGTAGTCCTACACAGGGGGAGACCCAGTACTTC.

This chain connects TRBV5-4 to TRBJ2-1; the match to TRBD1 covers 8 bases. This CDR3 contains 15 residues. The germline V gene encodes CDR1 SGHNT and CDR2 YYREEE (reference sequence). Germline trimming cut 0 bases from V and 9 bases from J; bases unmatched to any gene: 8. CDR3 in DNA: TGTGCCAGCAGCTTGGCCTATTCAGGGGGCATTGAGCAGTTCTTC. As protein: CASSLAYSGGIEQFF.

As DNA, the CDR3 is TGTGCCAGCAGCTCTGGAGGCCTTTACGAGCAGTACTTC. Its protein product is CASSSGGLYEQYF. The chain joins TRBV5-6 to TRBJ2-5; D perhaps matches TRBD2 (5 bases). TRBJ2-7 matches the DNA end more closely, so the J call is doubtful. This CDR3 has 13 amino acids. From germline, CDR1 is SGHDT and CDR2 YYEEEE.

The rearrangement links TRBV7-8 to TRBJ2-2, with 11 bases aligning to TRBD2. The CDR3 spans 16 residues. With 6 bases clipped from V and 5 bases from J, the junction kept 8 bases outside the gene matches. Germline V lookup: CDR1 SGHVS, CDR2 FQNEAQ. The CDR3 sequence: CASSQTSGSVTGELFF. The DNA of the CDR3 is TGTGCCAGCAGTCAAACTAGCGGGAGTGTTACCGGGGAGCTGTTTTTT. Full variable domain (missing parts from reference TRBV7-8 and TRBJ2-2): GAGVSQSPRYKVAKRGQDVALRCDPISGHVSLFWYQQALGQGPEFLTYFQNEAQLDKSGLPSDRFFAERPEGSVSTLKIQRTQQEDSAVYLCASSQTSGSVTGELFFGEGSRLTVL.

The rearrangement joins TRBV5-4 to TRBJ2-2; 9 bases are a match to TRBD1. The trim removed 2 bases at V and 8 bases at J, leaving 10 bases unmatched. Germline-derived CDR1 and CDR2 are SGHNT and YYREEE (reference sequence). The CDR3 length is 16 residues. The CDR3 sequence: CASSFPDRGTDGELFF. Written as DNA, the CDR3 is TGTGCCAGCAGCTTCCCGGACAGGGGAACGGATGGGGAGCTGTTTTTT.

The chain combines TRBV6-5 with TRBJ2-1, with D unresolved. The CDR3 has 13 amino acids. CDR1 MNHEY and CDR2 SVGAGI come from the germline V gene. Trimming took 2 bases from V and 8 from J, leaving 10 bases between them. The CDR3 bases are TGTGCCAGCAGTTACGCCCGAAACTATGAGCAGTTCTTC. Protein: CASSYARNYEQFF.

This chain joins TRBV5-6 and TRBJ1-6; 8 bases agree with TRBD1. There are 17 residues in the CDR3. Germline V lookup: CDR1 SGHDT, CDR2 YYEEEE. With 3 bases clipped from V and 8 bases from J, the junction kept 13 bases outside the gene matches. CDR3 sequence reads: CASSSPYRDRPDSPLHF. As DNA, the CDR3 is TGTGCCAGCAGCTCCCCTTACCGGGACAGGCCCGATTCACCCCTCCACTTT.

As regards this clone: The germline gene is not matched at one end of the junction; a read error may be the cause. The sample has other DNA sequences that encode this CDR3 too. V usage is TRBV5-1 and J usage is TRBJ1-2; TRBD1 aligns across 8 bases. This CDR3 has 15 amino acids. Germline CDR1 SGHRS, CDR2 YFSETQ. In nucleotides, the CDR3 is TGCGCTAGCAGCCTGGGGCGGACAGGGACCTATGGCTACACCTTC. Its protein product is CASSLGRTGTYGYTF.

The chain joins TRBV28 to TRBJ2-1; the D gene is possibly TRBD2 (5 bases). CDR1 and CDR2 from the germline V gene are MDHEN and SYDVKM. Deletions cut 5 bases from V and 5 bases from J, with 19 bases between. This CDR3 spans 16 amino acids. The CDR3 loop reads CASSDRSFSVNNEQFF. The CDR3 DNA is TGTGCCAGCAGTGACCGGAGCTTTAGCGTTAACAATGAGCAGTTCTTC.

This chain uses TRBV7-9 with TRBJ2-7; D gene ambiguous. The CDR3 covers 13 residues. V was clipped by 5 bases and J by 3 bases, with 11 bases between them. CDR1 is SEHNR and CDR2 is FQNEAQ in the germline V gene (reference sequence). CDR3 loop: CASSLGFDYEQYF. CDR3 coding DNA: TGTGCCAGCAGCCTCGGGTTCGACTACGAGCAGTACTTC.

The V and J genes are TRBV27 and TRBJ1-2; maybe TRBD1 (5 bases). With 4 bases removed from V and 8 bases from J, the gap between germline ends came to 14 bases. The length of the CDR3 is 13 residues. From germline, CDR1 is MNHEY and CDR2 SMNVEV (reference sequence). This CDR3 reads CASSSVVGGGYTF. DNA for the CDR3: TGTGCCAGCAGTTCCGTAGTCGGGGGAGGCTACACCTTC.

The chain employs TRBV6-5 and TRBJ2-5, with D unclear. The V end was cut by 0 bases, the J end by 5 bases, with 10 bases between. The CDR3 is 14 residues long. From germline, CDR1 is MNHEY and CDR2 SVGAGI. In DNA form, the CDR3 reads TGTGCCAGCAGTTACTCGGCCCCCGGGGAGACCCAGTACTTC. It is translated as CASSYSAPGETQYF.

This clone was detected a few times. The genes are TRBV4-1 and TRBJ2-3; TRBD2 matches 8 bases. The germline gives CDR1 MGHRA, CDR2 YSYEKL. The trim removed 4 bases at V and 0 bases at J, leaving 9 bases unmatched. The CDR3 totals 17 residues. The CDR3 region has the DNA TGCGCCAGCAGCCCGAAAAGCGGGAGAGGGAGCACAGATACGCAGTATTTT. It yields the protein CASSPKSGRGSTDTQYF.

The chain uses TRBV7-2 and TRBJ2-3; TRBD2 matches 10 bases. Germline V gives CDR1 SGHTA, CDR2 FQGNSA. With 2 bases clipped from V and 0 bases from J, the junction kept 8 bases outside the gene matches. The CDR3 has 18 amino acids. CDR3 nucleotides: TGTGCCAGCAGCTTAATCCGGGGGACTAGCGTAAGCACAGATACGCAGTATTTT. This gives the protein CASSLIRGTSVSTDTQYF. Supplemented by reference TRBV7-2 and TRBJ2-3, the full variable domain reads GAGVSQSPSNKVTEKGKDVELRCDPISGHTALYWYRQSLGQGLEFLIYFQGNSAPDKSGLPSDRFSAERTGGSVSTLTIQRTQQEDSAVYLCASSLIRGTSVSTDTQYFGPGTRLTVL.

This clone was observed once. The chain uses TRBV28 and TRBJ1-4; tentatively, D is TRBD1 (5 bases). This CDR3 is built from 16 residues. The germline V and J ends were trimmed by 7 bases and 7 bases, with 22 bases remaining between them. CDR1 is MDHEN and CDR2 is SYDVKM in the germline V gene. This CDR3 is CASNWRGKGFGEKLFF. DNA for the CDR3: TGTGCCAGCAACTGGCGGGGGAAGGGGTTTGGTGAAAAACTGTTTTTT.

The chain carries TRBV28 and TRBJ1-4; 11 nucleotides agree with TRBD1. The CDR3 spans 14 residues. Germline loops: CDR1 MDHEN, CDR2 SYDVKM. The trim removed 5 bases at V and 8 bases at J, leaving 4 bases unmatched. The CDR3 region has the DNA TGTGCCAGCAGTCAGGGACAGGGGGGCGAAAAACTGTTTTTT. This sequence encodes CASSQGQGGEKLFF.

The CDR3 is CAWSGRLAGRSYEQYF. In DNA form, the CDR3 reads TGTGCCTGGAGTGGTCGATTAGCGGGACGATCCTACGAGCAGTACTTC. The rearrangement joins TRBV30 to TRBJ2-7, with TRBD2 matching 8 bases. Germline CDR1 reads GTSNPN; CDR2 reads SVGIG (reference sequence). CDR3 length: 16 amino acids. V was clipped by 1 base and J by 1 base; unmatched bases: 9. Based on the CDR3 plus reference TRBV30 and TRBJ2-7, the full variable domain is SQTIHQWPATLVQPVGSPLSLECTVEGTSNPNLYWYRQAAGRGLQLLFYSVGIGQISSEVPQNLSASRPQDRQFILSSKKLLLSDSGFYLCAWSGRLAGRSYEQYFGPGTRLTVT.

V and J are TRBV5-1 and TRBJ2-7; 11 bases align to TRBD1. V gave up 0 bases and J gave up 9 bases; unmatched junction bases: 11. The germline CDR1 and CDR2 sequences are SGHRS and YFSETQ. There are 16 residues in the CDR3. CDR3 amino acids: CASSLAGGQGVIGQYF. CDR3 nucleotide sequence: TGCGCCAGCAGCTTGGCCGGGGGACAGGGGGTGATAGGGCAGTACTTC.

In its sample, this clone was seen once. This sequence joins TRBV6-1 and TRBJ2-2; 8 positions match TRBD1. The trim removed 5 bases at V and 4 bases at J, leaving 3 bases unmatched. The CDR3 covers 14 residues. Germline V gene sequence: CDR1 MNHNS, CDR2 SASEGT. The CDR3 nucleotides are TGTGCCAGCAGTCAGGGGGCGAGCACCGGGGAGCTGTTTTTT. Residues: CASSQGASTGELFF.

The chain recombines TRBV11-2 with TRBJ2-7; 10 bases fit TRBD2. J gave up 2 bases and V 6 bases, and 7 bases lay outside the gene matches. Germline V gene data show CDR1 as SGHAT and CDR2 as FQNNGV. The CDR3 is 15 residues long. The CDR3 DNA follows: TGTGCCAGCAGTGATGGACTAGCGGTAACCTACGAGCAGTACTTC. Translation gives CASSDGLAVTYEQYF.

The chain carries TRBV5-6 and TRBJ2-1, with 15 bases lining up with TRBD2. Looked up from germline, CDR1 is SGHDT and CDR2 is YYEEEE. Losses at the gene ends were 2 bases for V and 7 bases for J; bases not matched to a gene: 4. This CDR3 is 16 amino acids long. Written as DNA, the CDR3 is TGTGCCAGCAGCTTCCGGACTAGCGGGAGGGGGAATGAGCAGTTCTTC. Its protein product is CASSFRTSGRGNEQFF.

The chain has TRBV11-2 and TRBJ2-1, with D possibly being TRBD2 (5 bases). CDR1 SGHAT and CDR2 FQNNGV come from the germline V gene. This CDR3 comprises 14 residues. Trimming took off 1 base at V and 6 bases at J, with 10 bases between the two ends. Here the CDR3 reads CASSLGNGLNEQFF. The CDR3 bases are TGTGCCAGCAGCTTAGGGAACGGACTCAATGAGCAGTTCTTC.

This clone was observed a handful of times. This chain joins TRBV14 and TRBJ2-5; weak D call: TRBD2 (6 bases). Trimming removed 4 bases at V and 0 bases at J, with 15 bases between. The CDR3 runs 16 residues. The germline gives CDR1 SGHDN, CDR2 FVKESK. The CDR3 sequence is CASSPTEGRYQETQYF. CDR3 in DNA: TGTGCCAGCAGCCCCACGGAGGGGAGGTACCAAGAGACCCAGTACTTC.

CDR3 DNA: TGTGCCAGCAGAGACAGTAACTATGGCTACACCTTC. As protein: CASRDSNYGYTF. This rearrangement joins TRBV6-5 to TRBJ1-2, with D possibly matching TRBD1 (5 bases). The germline V and J ends were trimmed by 6 bases and 1 base, with 6 bases remaining between them. Germline CDR1 and CDR2: MNHEY and SVGAGI. The CDR3 has 12 residues.

This CDR3 reads CASSVEGGEPQHF. DNA of the CDR3: TGTGCCAGCAGTGTCGAGGGAGGAGAGCCCCAGCATTTT. The chain has TRBV2 and TRBJ1-5; no definite D call. Trimming cost V 4 bases and J 8 bases, with 12 bases left between them. The CDR3 covers 13 residues. Germline V lookup: CDR1 SNHLY, CDR2 FYNNEI. Full variable domain (missing parts from reference TRBV2 and TRBJ1-5): EPEVTQTPSHQVTQMGQEVILRCVPISNHLYFYWYRQILGQKVEFLVSFYNNEISEKSEIFDDQFSVERPDGSNFTLKIRSTKLEDSAMYFCASSVEGGEPQHFGDGTRLSIL.

The chain joins TRBV19 to TRBJ1-5, with a possible D match to TRBD1 (5 bases). Germline-derived CDR1 and CDR2 are LNHDA and SQIVND (reference sequence). The CDR3 spans 15 residues. Trimming left V 5 bases short and J 3 bases short, with 14 bases between. CDR3 in DNA: TGTGCCAGTAGTGTCACAGGTGCCTCCAATCAGCCCCAGCATTTT. Encoded protein: CASSVTGASNQPQHF.

The rearrangement uses TRBV27 and TRBJ2-6; D call uncertain. Trimming removed 5 bases at V and 0 bases at J, with 8 bases between. Germline assignment: CDR1 MNHEY and CDR2 SMNVEV (reference sequence). CDR3 length: 15 amino acids. In nucleotides, the CDR3 is TGTGCCAGCAGTCTTTCCTTCTCTGGGGCCAACGTCCTGACTTTC. Amino acids: CASSLSFSGANVLTF.